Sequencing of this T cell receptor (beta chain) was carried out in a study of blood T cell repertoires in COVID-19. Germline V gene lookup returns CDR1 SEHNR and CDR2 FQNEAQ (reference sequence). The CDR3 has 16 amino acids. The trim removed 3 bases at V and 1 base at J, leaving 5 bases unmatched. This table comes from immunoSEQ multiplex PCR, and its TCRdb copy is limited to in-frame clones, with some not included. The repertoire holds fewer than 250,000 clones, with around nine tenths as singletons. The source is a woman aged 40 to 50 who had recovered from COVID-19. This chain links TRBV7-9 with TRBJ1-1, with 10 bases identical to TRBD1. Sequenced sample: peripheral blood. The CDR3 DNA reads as TGTGCCAGCAGCTTCCCTGGGACAGGGGCGAACACTGAAGCTTTCTTT. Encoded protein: CASSFPGTGANTEAFF. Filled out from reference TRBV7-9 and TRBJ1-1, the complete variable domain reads DTGVSQNPRHKITKRGQNVTFRCDPISEHNRLYWYRQTLGQGPEFLTYFQNEAQLEKSRLLSDRFSAERPKGSFSTLEIQRTEQGDSAMYLCASSFPGTGANTEAFFGQGTRLTVV.